The 15 T cell receptor beta chains below come from one sample, sequenced in a study of blood T cell repertoires in COVID-19. Libraries were prepared by immunoSEQ multiplex PCR; TCRdb keeps only in-frame clonotypes and omits some of them. The repertoire holds roughly 100,000 clones, with roughly 82% as singletons. The specimen sequenced was peripheral blood. The receptors derive from a human donor in a cohort sampled during active COVID-19.

The chain uses TRBV10-3 and TRBJ2-3; TRBD2 agrees at 13 bases. Germline V gene lookup returns CDR1 ENHRY and CDR2 SYGVKD. V shed 10 bases and J 5 bases; nucleotides not matched to a gene: 6. There are 14 residues in the CDR3. CDR3 nucleotide sequence: TGTGCCACCCGGACTAGCGGGGGCCGAGATACGCAGTATTTT. Its translation is CATRTSGGRDTQYF.

The rearrangement uses TRBV2 and TRBJ1-2; the D gene is possibly TRBD1 (6 bases). CDR3 length equals 14 residues. Germline V gives CDR1 SNHLY, CDR2 FYNNEI. Deletions cut 3 bases from V and 2 bases from J, with 10 bases between. The CDR3 region has the DNA TGTGCCAGCAGTGAGGGGAGGGGGAACTATGGCTACACCTTC. Protein: CASSEGRGNYGYTF.

This rearrangement joins TRBV5-5 to TRBJ2-5; tentative D call: TRBD2 (5 bases). V shed 9 bases and J shed 2 bases, with 8 bases lying between them. The germline CDR1 and CDR2 sequences are SGHKS and YYEKEE (reference sequence). This CDR3 spans 11 amino acids. The CDR3 coding sequence is TGTGCCACCGGGGTACAAGAGACCCAGTACTTC. Protein sequence: CATGVQETQYF.

Comment on this clone: The same CDR3 also results from other DNA sequences found in this sample. The V call is TRBV27, the J call TRBJ2-2, with 9 nucleotides matching TRBD1. This CDR3 has 15 amino acids. The V gene's germline CDR1 is MNHEY and CDR2 SMNVEV (reference sequence). With V trimmed by 5 bases and J by 4 bases, 5 bases remained unmatched. CDR3: CASSLGTGFTGELFF. The CDR3 bases are TGTGCCAGCAGTCTGGGGACAGGGTTCACCGGGGAGCTGTTTTTT.

This clone was seen a few times. This chain links TRBV7-9 with TRBJ2-7, with a possible D match to TRBD1 (6 bases). Germline V CDR1 and CDR2: SEHNR, FQNEAQ (reference sequence). CDR3 length: 14 amino acids. The V end lost 5 bases, the J end lost 5 bases, and 16 bases lay between the germline ends. CDR3 amino acids: CASSPTGFGHEQYF. DNA for the CDR3: TGTGCCAGCAGCCCCACAGGGTTTGGGCACGAGCAGTACTTC.

The chain carries TRBV5-6 and TRBJ1-1; tentative D call: TRBD1 (5 bases). This CDR3 has 15 amino acids. Germline CDR1 and CDR2: SGHDT and YYEEEE. V lost 0 bases to trimming and J lost 1 base, with 10 bases between them. The CDR3 DNA is TGTGCCAGCAGCTTGGTTGGGGGAGGGAACACTGAAGCTTTCTTT. Protein product: CASSLVGGGNTEAFF.

The chain employs TRBV5-1 and TRBJ2-3, with 12 nucleotides matching TRBD2. Germline V gene data show CDR1 as SGHRS and CDR2 as YFSETQ. The CDR3 spans 16 residues. The V gene end was trimmed by 6 bases and the J gene end by 7 bases; junction bases not matched to a gene: 12. The CDR3 sequence: CASNTSGGPRAYTQYF. The CDR3 DNA reads as TGCGCCAGCAATACTAGCGGGGGGCCCCGGGCCTATACGCAGTATTTT.

The V and J genes are TRBV2 and TRBJ2-1; 9 nucleotides line up with TRBD1. V dropped 7 bases and J dropped 6; count of bases not matched to a gene: 4. The CDR3 is 13 residues long. Germline lookup yields CDR1 SNHLY and CDR2 FYNNEI. CDR3 protein: CASKQGASNEQFF. The CDR3 DNA is TGTGCCAGCAAACAGGGGGCTAGCAATGAGCAGTTCTTC.

The chain employs TRBV2 and TRBJ2-5, with a tentative D call TRBD2 (6 bases). Germline CDR1 SNHLY, CDR2 FYNNEI. V was pared by 7 bases and J by 7 bases, with 16 bases between. The CDR3 is 13 residues long. The CDR3 loop is CASTSGPGVTQYF. CDR3 nucleotides: TGTGCCAGCACCAGCGGGCCGGGGGTGACCCAGTACTTC.

The V and J genes are TRBV6-5 and TRBJ2-1, with 8 nucleotides matching TRBD1. In germline, CDR1 is MNHEY, CDR2 SVGAGI. V shed 6 bases and J 4 bases; nucleotides not matched to a gene: 8. This CDR3 region has 15 residues. The CDR3 DNA reads TGTGCCAGCAGCCTGACAGGGGCGGGTTACAATGAGCAGTTCTTC. This gives the protein CASSLTGAGYNEQFF.

This chain connects TRBV30 to TRBJ1-3; 12 bases align to TRBD1. V lost 0 bases, J lost 5 bases, and 5 bases stayed unmatched. CDR3 length: 16 residues. Germline CDR1 GTSNPN, CDR2 SVGIG (reference sequence). CDR3 DNA: TGTGCCTGGAGTGTATTCGGGACAGGGGGCCGAAACACCATATATTTT. Translated, it gives CAWSVFGTGGRNTIYF.

This clone was counted between two and nine times. This chain joins TRBV5-1 and TRBJ2-1, with D tentatively TRBD1 (6 bases). Germline V gene sequence: CDR1 SGHRS, CDR2 YFSETQ. V was shortened by 3 bases and J by 0 bases, with 7 bases between the two germline ends. The CDR3 runs 14 residues. CDR3 protein: CASSWDNSYNEQFF. The CDR3 DNA reads TGCGCCAGCAGCTGGGACAACTCCTACAATGAGCAGTTCTTC.

The chain links TRBV5-1 to TRBJ2-7, with D possibly matching TRBD1 (6 bases). The CDR3 contains 13 residues. CDR1 is SGHRS and CDR2 is YFSETQ in the germline V gene. Trimming cost V 0 bases and J 5 bases, with 9 bases left between them. The CDR3 DNA follows: TGCGCCAGCAGCTTGGCCGGGACAAACGAGCAGTACTTC. Translating gives CASSLAGTNEQYF.

CDR3 residues: CASSQDVRQGPHEQYF. The CDR3, as DNA: TGTGCCAGCAGCCAAGATGTCAGACAGGGGCCGCACGAGCAGTACTTC. V is TRBV4-2 and J is TRBJ2-7; 8 bases align to TRBD1. The germline CDR1 and CDR2 sequences are LGHNA and YNFKEQ. The J segment lost 5 bases and the V segment lost 0 bases, leaving 9 bases of the junction unmatched. The length of the CDR3 is 16 residues.

CDR3 region: CASSPEQGQRSYNEQFF. The CDR3 region has the DNA TGTGCCAGTAGTCCAGAACAGGGGCAAAGGTCCTACAATGAGCAGTTCTTC. The chain is built from TRBV19 and TRBJ2-1; TRBD1 matches 7 bases. The CDR3 is 17 residues long. Looked up from germline, CDR1 is LNHDA and CDR2 is SQIVND (reference sequence). V lost 5 bases and J lost 1; bases outside the gene matches: 11.